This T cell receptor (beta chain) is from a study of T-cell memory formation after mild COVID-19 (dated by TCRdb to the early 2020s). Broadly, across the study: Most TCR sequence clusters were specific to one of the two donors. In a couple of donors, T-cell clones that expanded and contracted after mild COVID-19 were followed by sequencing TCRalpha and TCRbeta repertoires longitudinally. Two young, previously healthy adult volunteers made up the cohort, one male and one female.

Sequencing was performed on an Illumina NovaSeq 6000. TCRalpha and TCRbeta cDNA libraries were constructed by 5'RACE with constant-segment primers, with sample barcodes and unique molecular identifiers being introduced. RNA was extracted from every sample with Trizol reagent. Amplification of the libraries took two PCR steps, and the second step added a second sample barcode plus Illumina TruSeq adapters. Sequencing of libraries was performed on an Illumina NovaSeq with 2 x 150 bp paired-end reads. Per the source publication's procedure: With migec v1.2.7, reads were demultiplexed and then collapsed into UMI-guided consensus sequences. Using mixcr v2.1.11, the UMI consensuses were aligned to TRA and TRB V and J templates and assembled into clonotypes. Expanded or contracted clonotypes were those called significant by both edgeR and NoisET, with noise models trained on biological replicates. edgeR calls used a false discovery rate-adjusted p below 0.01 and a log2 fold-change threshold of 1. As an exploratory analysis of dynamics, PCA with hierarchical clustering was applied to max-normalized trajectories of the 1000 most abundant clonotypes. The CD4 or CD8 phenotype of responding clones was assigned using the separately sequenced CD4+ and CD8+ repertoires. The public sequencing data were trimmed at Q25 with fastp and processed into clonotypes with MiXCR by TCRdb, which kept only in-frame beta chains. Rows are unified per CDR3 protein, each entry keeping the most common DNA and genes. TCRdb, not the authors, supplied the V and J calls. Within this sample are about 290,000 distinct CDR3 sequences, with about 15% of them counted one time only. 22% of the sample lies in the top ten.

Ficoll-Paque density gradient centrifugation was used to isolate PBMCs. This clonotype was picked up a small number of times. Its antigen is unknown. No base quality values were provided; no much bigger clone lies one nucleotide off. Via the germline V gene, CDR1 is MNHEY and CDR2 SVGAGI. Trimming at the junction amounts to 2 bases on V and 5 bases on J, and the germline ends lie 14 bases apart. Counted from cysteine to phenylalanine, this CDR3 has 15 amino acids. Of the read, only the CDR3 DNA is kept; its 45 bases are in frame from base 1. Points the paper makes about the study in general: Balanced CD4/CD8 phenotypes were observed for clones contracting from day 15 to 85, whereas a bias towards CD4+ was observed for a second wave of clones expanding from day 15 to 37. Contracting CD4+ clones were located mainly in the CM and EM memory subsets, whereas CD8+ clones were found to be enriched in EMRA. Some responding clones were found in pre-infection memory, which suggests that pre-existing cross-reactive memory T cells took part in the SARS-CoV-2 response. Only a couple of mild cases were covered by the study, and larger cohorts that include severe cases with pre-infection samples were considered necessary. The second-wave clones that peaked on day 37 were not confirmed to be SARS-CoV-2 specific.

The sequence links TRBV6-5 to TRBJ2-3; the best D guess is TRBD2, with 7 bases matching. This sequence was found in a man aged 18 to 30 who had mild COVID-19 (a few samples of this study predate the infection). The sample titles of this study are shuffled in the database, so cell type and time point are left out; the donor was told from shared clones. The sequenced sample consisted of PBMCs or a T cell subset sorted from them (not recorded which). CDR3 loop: CASSYGGARIDTQYF. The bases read TGTGCCAGCAGTTACGGGGGGGCCCGGATAGATACGCAGTATTTT.